This T cell receptor beta chain was sequenced during a study of blood T cell repertoires in COVID-19. Libraries were prepared by immunoSEQ multiplex PCR; TCRdb keeps only in-frame clonotypes and omits some of them. The sample carries about 350,000 clones, 88% recorded once. Those enrolled, adults aged roughly 18 to 89 years, came from fewer than 25 US areas. Input material: PBMCs or T cells enriched from blood (not recorded which). This sequence was found in a woman aged 25-40 years who had been exposed to COVID-19.

The CDR3 reads CASSLGREGYNEQFF. The CDR3 bases are TGTGCCAGCAGCTTGGGGCGGGAAGGATACAATGAGCAGTTCTTC. The chain combines TRBV5-4 with TRBJ2-1; maybe TRBD2 (6 bases). Trimming pared 0 bases from V and 4 bases from J, leaving 11 bases between. This CDR3 comprises 15 residues. Germline CDR1 SGHNT, CDR2 YYREEE (reference sequence).